The 11 T cell receptor beta chains below were found in one sample sequenced in a study of identical twins (dated by TCRdb to the mid-2010s). The library came from 5' RACE. The run used an Illumina HiSeq 2000. TCRdb reanalyzed the raw reads on its own, using fastp at Q25 for trimming and MiXCR for clone calling, and kept in-frame beta chains. Duplicate CDR3 protein sequences are folded into a single record with the most common DNA and genes. The table for this sample lists 200,000 to 300,000 distinct CDR3 sequences; approximately 7.8% of them were counted only once. The ten largest clones capture about 5.8% of the sample. Separately, the same data were catalogued under a study of yellow fever vaccine responses in identical twins.

The sample consisted of CD8+ T cells sorted from blood. The receptors come from a woman aged 18-29 years in good health.

This clonotype was picked up a small number of times. The V call is TRBV9, the J call TRBJ2-3; TRBD1 or TRBD2 may be the D gene (5 bases each). The CDR3 is 17 residues long. The V gene lost 2 bases and the J gene lost 1 base, with 17 bases spanning the gap. Looked up from germline, CDR1 is SGDLS and CDR2 is YYNGEE. CDR3 DNA: TGTGCCAGCAGCGTCCAGGGAGTACTATCTCGCACAGATACGCAGTATTTT. It encodes CASSVQGVLSRTDTQYF. Variable domain in full (rest from reference TRBV9 and TRBJ2-3): DSGVTQTPKHLITATGQRVTLRCSPRSGDLSVYWYQQSLDQGLQFLIQYYNGEERAKGNILERFSAQQFPDLHSELNLSSLELGDSALYFCASSVQGVLSRTDTQYFGPGTRLTVL.

This clonotype was counted many times. The V gene is TRBV15, the J gene TRBJ2-2; a weak D match, TRBD2 (6 bases). Germline V CDR1 and CDR2: LNHNV, YYDKDF (reference sequence). The CDR3 consists of 17 residues. The V end was cut by 2 bases, the J end by 2 bases, with 15 bases between. The CDR3 is CATSRIGGEANTGELFF. CDR3 nucleotides: TGTGCCACCAGCAGAATTGGCGGGGAGGCTAACACCGGGGAGCTGTTTTTT.

This clonotype was detected only a few times. The chain is built from TRBV15 and TRBJ1-5; weak D call: TRBD1 (6 bases). Germline V gene lookup returns CDR1 LNHNV and CDR2 YYDKDF (reference sequence). The CDR3 is 15 amino acids. The germline V and J ends were trimmed by 0 bases and 1 base, with 7 bases remaining between them. CDR3: CATSRDQGSNQPQHF. The CDR3 coding sequence is TGTGCCACCAGCAGAGATCAGGGGAGCAATCAGCCCCAGCATTTT.

This clonotype was counted ten times or more. The chain uses TRBV12-3 or TRBV12-4 and TRBJ1-1; 7 positions agree with TRBD1. J gave up 1 base and V 5 bases, and 4 bases lay outside the gene matches. The CDR3 runs to 14 residues. The CDR3 nucleotides are TGTGCCAGCAGTACGGGACAGACGAACACTGAAGCTTTCTTT. Translation gives CASSTGQTNTEAFF.

This clonotype was observed a handful of times. The chain joins TRBV9 to TRBJ1-1, with D uncertain. V gave up 0 bases and J gave up 1 base, with 13 bases separating them. This CDR3 is built from 16 residues. CDR1 is SGDLS and CDR2 is YYNGEE in the germline V gene. CDR3 loop: CASSVARYEANTEAFF. The CDR3 DNA reads TGTGCCAGCAGCGTAGCTAGATATGAGGCGAACACTGAAGCTTTCTTT.

This clonotype came up many times. V is TRBV5-1 and J is TRBJ1-2; possibly TRBD1 for D (6 bases). Germline V CDR1 and CDR2: SGHRS, YFSETQ. Trimming took 1 base from V and 6 from J, leaving 13 bases between them. CDR3 length: 14 residues. The CDR3 nucleotides are TGCGCCAGCAGCTTGAGGGGGACTTATGATGGCTACACCTTC. This sequence encodes CASSLRGTYDGYTF.

This clonotype was recorded at least ten times. The chain has TRBV10-3 and TRBJ2-1, with D unresolved. CDR1 and CDR2 from the germline V gene are ENHRY and SYGVKD. V was trimmed by 4 bases and J by 8 bases, leaving 12 bases between them. The CDR3 runs 13 residues. The CDR3 loop is CAISVDSFDEQFF. For the CDR3, the DNA is TGTGCCATCAGTGTGGATAGCTTTGATGAGCAGTTCTTC.

At least ten counts were recorded for this clonotype. The CDR3 is CASSSLAGAFYEQYF. The CDR3 nucleotides are TGTGCCAGCAGCTCTCTAGCGGGAGCTTTCTACGAGCAGTACTTC. V usage is TRBV5-5 and J usage is TRBJ2-7, with TRBD2 identical over 10 bases. The V segment lost 3 bases and the J segment 3 bases; nucleotides outside the gene matches: 6. The CDR3 totals 15 residues. Germline lookup yields CDR1 SGHKS and CDR2 YYEKEE (reference sequence).

This clonotype has a handful of counts. The chain joins TRBV12-3 or TRBV12-4 to TRBJ1-6; D is perhaps TRBD1 (6 bases). Deletions cut 5 bases from V and 10 bases from J, with 12 bases between. This CDR3 has 13 amino acids. As DNA, the CDR3 is TGTGCCAGCAGTAACAGGGTTAGATCACCCCTCCACTTT. Translating it yields CASSNRVRSPLHF.

This chain links TRBV4-1 with TRBJ2-7; 7 bases are a match to TRBD1. Germline V lookup: CDR1 MGHRA, CDR2 YSYEKL. V gave up 4 bases and J gave up 0 bases; unmatched junction bases: 3. This CDR3 has 14 amino acids. The CDR3 loop is CASSPRTGSYEQYF. The DNA of the CDR3 is TGCGCCAGCAGCCCTAGGACAGGCTCCTACGAGCAGTACTTC.

This clonotype was counted many times. In DNA form, the CDR3 reads TGTGCCAGCAGTTTCAACAGGGGCGGGGACAATGAGCAGTTCTTC. Residues: CASSFNRGGDNEQFF. The chain links TRBV27 to TRBJ2-1, with D possibly TRBD1 on 7 matching bases. V gave up 3 bases and J gave up 5 bases, with 14 bases separating them. The CDR3 length is 15 residues. Germline V lookup: CDR1 MNHEY, CDR2 SMNVEV (reference sequence).